A single sample is the source of the 31 T cell receptor beta chains below, sequenced in a study of OX40 agonist ivuxolimab in advanced cancers. The protocol was immunoSEQ multiplex PCR, while the TCRdb copy is restricted to in-frame clones and leaves out a portion. The repertoire holds approximately 63,000 clones, with just over 85% as singletons. The material sequenced was CD4+ or CD8+ T cells sorted from blood, taken in a trial of the OX40 agonist ivuxolimab. The origin of the receptors is an adult with an advanced solid tumor such as melanoma, head and neck, liver or kidney cancer.

V and J are TRBV13 and TRBJ1-2, with no clear D. Germline V gene lookup returns CDR1 PRHDT and CDR2 FYEKMQ (reference sequence). This CDR3 region has 13 residues. V was cut by 0 bases and J by 2 bases, with 4 bases left in between. CDR3 coding DNA: TGTGCCAGCAGCTTAGGACAGAACTATGGCTACACCTTC. This codes for CASSLGQNYGYTF.

The V gene is TRBV6-4, the J gene TRBJ2-7, with D tentatively TRBD2 (5 bases). The germline V and J ends were trimmed by 7 bases and 3 bases, with 13 bases remaining between them. Germline-derived CDR1 and CDR2 are MRHNA and SNTAGT. CDR3 length: 13 residues. CDR3 bases: TGTGCCAGCACGCCTCCCGGGGACTACGAGCAGTACTTC. This encodes CASTPPGDYEQYF.

This clone was seen once. The rearrangement uses TRBV11-3 and TRBJ2-3; D possibly corresponds to TRBD2 (6 bases). Germline assignment: CDR1 SGHNT and CDR2 YENEEA. The length of the CDR3 is 14 residues. V was shortened by 5 bases and J by 2 bases, with 11 bases between the two germline ends. The CDR3 reads CASSQGLYTDTQYF. DNA of the CDR3: TGTGCCAGCAGCCAGGGACTCTACACAGATACGCAGTATTTT.

This clone was seen only once. This rearrangement joins TRBV28 to TRBJ2-5; TRBD1 matches at 7 bases. The better agreement between TRBJ2-7 and the DNA end casts doubt on the J call. CDR1 MDHEN and CDR2 SYDVKM come from the germline V gene. The CDR3 runs to 16 residues. CDR3 bases: TGTGCCAGCAGTTTAACCCGGACAGGTATTAACTACGAGCAGTACTTC. Amino acids: CASSLTRTGINYEQYF.

The rearrangement joins TRBV5-6 to TRBJ2-2, with D tentatively TRBD1 (6 bases). Germline V gene sequence: CDR1 SGHDT, CDR2 YYEEEE. The CDR3 length is 14 residues. V dropped 4 bases and J dropped 3 bases, with 10 bases sitting between them. This chain's CDR3 is CASSKGHYTGELFF. CDR3 nucleotide sequence: TGTGCCAGCAGCAAGGGACACTACACCGGGGAGCTGTTTTTT.

The rearrangement uses TRBV7-2 and TRBJ2-1; 11 nucleotides match TRBD2. Germline V gives CDR1 SGHTA, CDR2 FQGNSA. V shed 5 bases and J 4 bases; nucleotides not matched to a gene: 7. The CDR3 is 16 amino acids. As DNA, the CDR3 is TGTGCCAGCAGCAATCGACTAGCGGGATCATACAATGAGCAGTTCTTC. Its translation is CASSNRLAGSYNEQFF.

V and J are TRBV10-3 and TRBJ2-7, with D possibly being TRBD2 (5 bases). The V end lost 6 bases, the J end lost 2 bases, and 17 bases lay between the germline ends. The CDR3 length is 15 residues. Germline V gives CDR1 ENHRY, CDR2 SYGVKD. As DNA, the CDR3 is TGTGCCATCAGCGCTAACCGGGCACTAGCCTACGAGCAGTACTTC. Its translation is CAISANRALAYEQYF.

The V and J genes are TRBV5-1 and TRBJ2-7; the D is unclear. CDR3 size: 14 residues. Germline V gene lookup returns CDR1 SGHRS and CDR2 YFSETQ. Trimming pared 4 bases from V and 4 bases from J, leaving 15 bases between. CDR3 nucleotides: TGCGCCAGCAGCCCCGACCCGTCTGGTTACGAGCAGTACTTC. Amino acids: CASSPDPSGYEQYF.

The chain joins TRBV4-1 to TRBJ2-7; 8 nucleotides align to TRBD2. Germline V lookup: CDR1 MGHRA, CDR2 YSYEKL. The CDR3 has 14 amino acids. J gave up 0 bases and V 5 bases, and 3 bases lay outside the gene matches. The CDR3 protein is CASSKLADSYEQYF. CDR3 in DNA: TGCGCCAGCAGCAAACTAGCGGACTCCTACGAGCAGTACTTC.

This chain joins TRBV19 and TRBJ1-1; a possible D gene is TRBD1 (5 bases). From germline, CDR1 is LNHDA and CDR2 SQIVND (reference sequence). The CDR3 runs 14 residues. V lost 6 bases and J 5 bases, leaving 16 bases between the germline ends. The CDR3 DNA reads as TGTGCCAGTAGGATCACAGGCGGGGAAACTGAAGCTTTCTTT. Protein product: CASRITGGETEAFF.

This rearrangement joins TRBV6-5 to TRBJ1-1, with D possibly being TRBD1 (5 bases). V lost 0 bases and J 4 bases, leaving 12 bases between the germline ends. Germline loops: CDR1 MNHEY, CDR2 SVGAGI. The CDR3 has 15 amino acids. The CDR3, as DNA: TGTGCCAGCAGTTACTCGAAAACAGGTCCCACTGAAGCTTTCTTT. Translated: CASSYSKTGPTEAFF.

This rearrangement joins TRBV19 to TRBJ2-4, with D possibly being TRBD2 (6 bases). The germline V and J ends were trimmed by 6 bases and 0 bases, with 15 bases remaining between them. The germline V gene has CDR1 LNHDA and CDR2 SQIVND (reference sequence). The length of the CDR3 is 16 residues. CDR3: CASRPSSALAKNIQYF. The DNA of the CDR3 is TGTGCCAGTAGGCCCTCTAGCGCCTTAGCCAAAAACATTCAGTACTTC.

V and J are TRBV5-5 and TRBJ1-3; D remains ambiguous. This CDR3 is 15 amino acids long. V was pared by 0 bases and J by 0 bases, with 7 bases between. CDR1 is SGHKS, CDR2 YYEKEE, per germline (reference sequence). The CDR3 sequence: CASSLDPNSGNTIYF. For the CDR3, the DNA is TGTGCCAGCAGCTTGGACCCGAACTCTGGAAACACCATATATTTT.

V is TRBV2 and J is TRBJ2-7, with D possibly TRBD1 on 5 matching bases. V lost 2 bases and J 3 bases, leaving 5 bases between the germline ends. Per germline, CDR1 SNHLY and CDR2 FYNNEI. This CDR3 region has 12 residues. CDR3 region: CASSEQGYEQYF. For the CDR3, the DNA is TGTGCCAGCAGTGAACAGGGCTACGAGCAGTACTTC.

The DNA of the CDR3 is TGTGCCAGCAGCCTCCACGGGGGGTTTGGTGAGCAGTTCTTC. Its protein is CASSLHGGFGEQFF. The chain carries TRBV7-9 and TRBJ2-1; TRBD2 matches 7 bases. The CDR3 is 14 residues long. Trimming cost V 5 bases and J 9 bases; bases outside gene matches: 10. CDR1 SEHNR and CDR2 FQNEAQ come from the germline V gene (reference sequence).

Notes on this clone: At one boundary the junction diverges from the germline segment, which might be a read error. V and J are TRBV7-2 and TRBJ2-3; D is ambiguous. This CDR3 comprises 15 residues. Germline assignment: CDR1 SGHTA and CDR2 FQGNSA. The CDR3 DNA sequence: TGTGCCAGCAGGTTAGGAGCTATGAGTCCAGATACGCAGTATTTT. Translating gives CASRLGAMSPDTQYF.

The chain recombines TRBV11-2 with TRBJ1-4, with D hard to call. V was shortened by 0 bases and J by 4 bases, with 12 bases between the two germline ends. The CDR3 totals 16 residues. Germline assignment: CDR1 SGHAT and CDR2 FQNNGV. CDR3 nucleotide sequence: TGTGCCAGCAGCTTAGATTCAAACAGACTTAATGAAAAACTGTTTTTT. This translates into CASSLDSNRLNEKLFF.

Only a few counts were recorded for this clone. The chain recombines TRBV28 with TRBJ1-1; D is uncertain. Per germline, CDR1 MDHEN and CDR2 SYDVKM. This CDR3 comprises 15 residues. Trimming pared 3 bases from V and 0 bases from J, leaving 11 bases between. DNA of the CDR3: TGTGCCAGCAGTTTGATCTCCCCCATGAACACTGAAGCTTTCTTT. It encodes CASSLISPMNTEAFF.

The rearrangement uses TRBV28 and TRBJ1-2; D perhaps matches TRBD1 (5 bases). V gave up 11 bases and J gave up 2 bases, with 9 bases separating them. Germline V gives CDR1 MDHEN, CDR2 SYDVKM. The CDR3 contains 11 residues. The CDR3 is CASEGNYGYTF. The CDR3 bases are TGTGCCTCGGAGGGGAACTATGGCTACACCTTC.

This clone was counted between two and nine times. This chain links TRBV4-2 with TRBJ2-3; 10 nucleotides match TRBD2. This CDR3 has 16 amino acids. CDR1 is LGHNA and CDR2 is YNFKEQ in the germline V gene. The J segment lost 2 bases and the V segment lost 4 bases, leaving 6 bases of the junction unmatched. DNA for the CDR3: TGTGCCAGCAGCCGATTAGCGGGAGGCTCCACAGATACGCAGTATTTT. Amino acids: CASSRLAGGSTDTQYF.

This clone has just a few counts. The rearrangement links TRBV4-2 to TRBJ1-1; D might be TRBD1 (5 bases). This CDR3 comprises 14 residues. Trimming removed 0 bases from V and 4 bases from J, with 9 bases in between. Germline lookup yields CDR1 LGHNA and CDR2 YNFKEQ. The CDR3 sequence is CASSQDWGSTEAFF. The DNA of the CDR3 is TGTGCCAGCAGCCAAGACTGGGGCTCCACTGAAGCTTTCTTT.

The chain joins TRBV19 to TRBJ2-3; TRBD2 is a possible D gene (5 bases). The CDR3 length is 14 residues. V lost 6 bases, J lost 4 bases, and 14 bases lay in between. In germline, CDR1 is LNHDA, CDR2 SQIVND (reference sequence). CDR3 protein: CASRRREIADTQYF. The CDR3 DNA is TGTGCCAGTAGACGAAGGGAGATAGCAGATACGCAGTATTTT.

V is TRBV4-1 and J is TRBJ2-3; D may match TRBD1 or TRBD2 (6 bases each). V was clipped by 4 bases and J by 3 bases, with 14 bases between them. In germline, CDR1 is MGHRA, CDR2 YSYEKL. CDR3 length equals 15 residues. In DNA, the CDR3 is TGCGCCAGCAGCCGAAGCGGGCAGGGGACAGATACGCAGTATTTT. Protein: CASSRSGQGTDTQYF.

The chain carries TRBV28 and TRBJ1-3; the D gene is possibly TRBD1 (6 bases). Germline assignment: CDR1 MDHEN and CDR2 SYDVKM. The CDR3 runs 16 residues. The germline V and J ends were trimmed by 7 bases and 1 base, with 17 bases remaining between them. CDR3 nucleotides: TGTGCCAGCAACTCGGGGGGCGCAGAATCTGGAAACACCATATATTTT. This codes for CASNSGGAESGNTIYF.

The chain's CDR3 is CASSPSSASSYNEQFF. CDR3 coding DNA: TGTGCCAGCAGCCCCTCCAGCGCGAGCTCCTACAATGAGCAGTTCTTC. This chain joins TRBV5-4 and TRBJ2-1, with no clear D. CDR1 SGHNT and CDR2 YYREEE come from the germline V gene (reference sequence). V was cut by 4 bases and J by 0 bases, with 14 bases left in between. This CDR3 is built from 16 residues.

The chain has TRBV19 and TRBJ2-5, with 8 nucleotides matching TRBD1. This CDR3 is 14 amino acids long. The ends lost 5 bases at V and 4 bases at J; junction bases unmatched: 6. Germline V CDR1 and CDR2: LNHDA, SQIVND (reference sequence). The DNA for the CDR3 is TGTGCCAGTAGTGCCGGACAGGGTGTAGAGACCCAGTACTTC. It specifies CASSAGQGVETQYF.

This chain links TRBV5-1 with TRBJ1-1; D perhaps matches TRBD1 (6 bases). Germline V CDR1 and CDR2: SGHRS, YFSETQ. This CDR3 spans 15 amino acids. Trimming cost V 3 bases and J 4 bases, with 16 bases left between them. CDR3 in DNA: TGCGCCAGCAGCTCCAACCTAGGGGGGGGCACTGAAGCTTTCTTT. It translates to CASSSNLGGGTEAFF.

This chain uses TRBV5-1 with TRBJ2-1; TRBD2 might be the D (6 bases). Germline CDR1 and CDR2: SGHRS and YFSETQ. The CDR3 contains 14 residues. Between the trimmed V and J ends, which lost 2 bases and 7 bases, there was a span of 13 bases. The CDR3 is CASSFGGEVNEQFF. The CDR3 bases are TGCGCCAGCAGCTTCGGCGGGGAGGTAAATGAGCAGTTCTTC.

V and J are TRBV28 and TRBJ2-5; a weak D match, TRBD2 (6 bases). Trimming removed 6 bases from V and 5 bases from J, with 19 bases in between. Germline CDR1 MDHEN, CDR2 SYDVKM. This CDR3 region has 15 residues. CDR3 sequence reads: CASSPSLGSGETQYF. The CDR3 coding sequence is TGTGCCAGCAGCCCCTCCCTCGGGAGCGGGGAGACCCAGTACTTC. The full variable domain, in which reference TRBV28 and TRBJ2-5 provide the parts outside the CDR3, is DVKVTQSSRYLVKRTGEKVFLECVQDMDHENMFWYRQDPGLGLRLIYFSYDVKMKEKGDIPEGYSVSREKKERFSLILESASTNQTSMYLCASSPSLGSGETQYFGPGTRLLVL.

V is TRBV23-1 and J is TRBJ2-5; D gene unclear. TRBV23-1 is identified as an open reading frame with a role that is uncertain. V was cut by 0 bases and J by 8 bases, with 13 bases left in between. This CDR3 contains 14 residues. The CDR3 loop reads CASSQSERHTTQYF. The CDR3 region has the DNA TGCGCCAGCAGTCAATCAGAACGCCACACCACCCAGTACTTC.

The chain carries TRBV20-1 and TRBJ2-1; D gene uncertain. Germline CDR1 reads DFQATT; CDR2 reads SNEGSKA (reference sequence). The CDR3 runs 11 residues. The V end lost 3 bases, the J end lost 7 bases, and 7 bases lay between the germline ends. Here the CDR3 reads CSARIINEQFF. CDR3 DNA sequence: TGCAGTGCTAGGATTATTAATGAGCAGTTCTTC.